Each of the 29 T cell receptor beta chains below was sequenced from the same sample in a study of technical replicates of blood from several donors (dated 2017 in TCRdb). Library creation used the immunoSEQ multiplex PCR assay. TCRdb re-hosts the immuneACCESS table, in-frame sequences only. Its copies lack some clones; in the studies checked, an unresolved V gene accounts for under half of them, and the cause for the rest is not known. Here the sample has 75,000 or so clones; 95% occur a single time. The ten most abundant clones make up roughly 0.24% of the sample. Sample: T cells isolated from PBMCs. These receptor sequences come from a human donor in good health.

The chain's CDR3 is CASSLDRGLGTGELFF. CDR3 nucleotide sequence: TGTGCCAGCAGCTTGGATAGAGGGTTGGGCACCGGGGAGCTGTTTTTT. The chain employs TRBV5-8 and TRBJ2-2; perhaps TRBD2 as D (5 bases). Trimming took off 0 bases at V and 4 bases at J, with 13 bases between the two ends. The CDR3 length is 16 residues. Germline V lookup: CDR1 SGHTS, CDR2 YDEGEE.

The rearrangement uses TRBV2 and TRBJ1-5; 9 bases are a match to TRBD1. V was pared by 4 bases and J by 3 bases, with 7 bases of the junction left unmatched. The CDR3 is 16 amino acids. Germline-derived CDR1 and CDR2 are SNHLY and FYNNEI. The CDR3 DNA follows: TGTGCCAGCAGTGTGCCCGGGACAGGGATCAATCAGCCCCAGCATTTT. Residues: CASSVPGTGINQPQHF.

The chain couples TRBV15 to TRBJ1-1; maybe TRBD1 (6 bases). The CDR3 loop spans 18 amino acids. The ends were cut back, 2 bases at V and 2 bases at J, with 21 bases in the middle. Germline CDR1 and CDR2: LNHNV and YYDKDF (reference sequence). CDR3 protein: CATSRHLARGVLNTEAFF. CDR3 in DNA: TGTGCCACCAGCAGACACCTCGCCAGGGGTGTTCTAAACACTGAAGCTTTCTTT.

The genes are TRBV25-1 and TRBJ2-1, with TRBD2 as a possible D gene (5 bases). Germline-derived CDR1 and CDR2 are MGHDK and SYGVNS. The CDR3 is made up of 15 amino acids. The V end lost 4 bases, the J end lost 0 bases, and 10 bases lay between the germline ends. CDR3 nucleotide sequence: TGTGCCAGCAGTGCTCCGGGATCCTCCTACAATGAGCAGTTCTTC. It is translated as CASSAPGSSYNEQFF.

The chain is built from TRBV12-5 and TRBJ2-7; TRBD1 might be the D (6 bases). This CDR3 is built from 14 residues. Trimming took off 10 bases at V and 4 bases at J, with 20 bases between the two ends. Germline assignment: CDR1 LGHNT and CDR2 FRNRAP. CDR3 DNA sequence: TGTGCTATCCTCGAACCGGGACATCTATACGAGCAGTACTTC. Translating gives CAILEPGHLYEQYF.

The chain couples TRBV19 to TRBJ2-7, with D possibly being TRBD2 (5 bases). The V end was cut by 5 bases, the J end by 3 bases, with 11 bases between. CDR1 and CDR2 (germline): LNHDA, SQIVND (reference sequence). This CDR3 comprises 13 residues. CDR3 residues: CASSLGSFYEQYF. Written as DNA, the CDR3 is TGTGCCAGTAGTTTAGGGAGCTTCTACGAGCAGTACTTC.

CDR3 in amino acids: CASRPDTKMATEAFF. For the CDR3, the DNA is TGTGCCAGCAGACCGGACACAAAAATGGCCACTGAAGCTTTCTTT. This chain connects TRBV5-4 to TRBJ1-1; tentatively, D is TRBD1 (5 bases). Trimming removed 5 bases from V and 4 bases from J, with 18 bases in between. In germline, CDR1 is SGHNT, CDR2 YYREEE (reference sequence). The CDR3 has 15 residues. The complete variable domain, with remaining parts taken from reference TRBV5-4 and TRBJ1-1, reads ETGVTQSPTHLIKTRGQQVTLRCSSQSGHNTVSWYQQALGQGPQFIFQYYREEENGRGNFPPRFSGLQFPNYSSELNVNALELDDSALYLCASRPDTKMATEAFFGQGTRLTVV.

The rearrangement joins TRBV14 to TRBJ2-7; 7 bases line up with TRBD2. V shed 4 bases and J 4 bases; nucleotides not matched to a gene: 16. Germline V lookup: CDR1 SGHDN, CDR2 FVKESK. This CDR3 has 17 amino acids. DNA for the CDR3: TGTGCCAGCAGCCGAGGGCAGAGCGGGAAAGAAATATACGAGCAGTACTTC. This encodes CASSRGQSGKEIYEQYF.

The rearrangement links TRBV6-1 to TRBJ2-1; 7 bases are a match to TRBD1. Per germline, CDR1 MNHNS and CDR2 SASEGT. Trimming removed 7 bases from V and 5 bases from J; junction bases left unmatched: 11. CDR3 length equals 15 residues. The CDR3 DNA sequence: TGTGCCAGCAATAAGGGGACAGCGACTAACAATGAGCAGTTCTTC. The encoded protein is CASNKGTATNNEQFF.

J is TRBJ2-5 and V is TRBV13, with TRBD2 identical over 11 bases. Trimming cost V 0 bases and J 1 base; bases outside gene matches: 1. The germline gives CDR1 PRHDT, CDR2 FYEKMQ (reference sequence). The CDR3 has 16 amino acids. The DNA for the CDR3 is TGTGCCAGCAGCTTAGGACTAGCGGGAGCCCAAGAGACCCAGTACTTC. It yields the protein CASSLGLAGAQETQYF.

As DNA, the CDR3 is TGTGCCTGGACCCTCATATCCCGGACTGAAGCTTTCTTT. It yields the protein CAWTLISRTEAFF. This chain connects TRBV30 to TRBJ1-1; no definite D call. This CDR3 has 13 amino acids. The V gene lost 4 bases and the J gene lost 5 bases, with 14 bases spanning the gap. Germline V gives CDR1 GTSNPN, CDR2 SVGIG (reference sequence).

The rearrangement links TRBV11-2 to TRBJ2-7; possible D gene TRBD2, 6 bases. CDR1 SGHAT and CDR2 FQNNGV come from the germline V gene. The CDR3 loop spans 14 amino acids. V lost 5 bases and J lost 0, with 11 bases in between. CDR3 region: CASSVGLISYEQYF. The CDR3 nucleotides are TGTGCCAGCAGCGTGGGACTGATCTCCTACGAGCAGTACTTC.

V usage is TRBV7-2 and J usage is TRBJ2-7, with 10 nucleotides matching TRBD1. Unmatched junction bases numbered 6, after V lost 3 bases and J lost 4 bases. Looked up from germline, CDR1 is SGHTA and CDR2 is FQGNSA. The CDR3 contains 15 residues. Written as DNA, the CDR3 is TGTGCCAGCAGCTTGGTGGGGACAGGGGCTTACGAGCAGTACTTC. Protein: CASSLVGTGAYEQYF.

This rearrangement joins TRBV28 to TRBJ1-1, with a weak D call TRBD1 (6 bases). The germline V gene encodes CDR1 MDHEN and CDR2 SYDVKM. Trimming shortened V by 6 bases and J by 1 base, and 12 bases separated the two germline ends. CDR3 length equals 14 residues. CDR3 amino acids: CASRTTGRNTEAFF. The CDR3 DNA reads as TGTGCCAGCAGGACGACAGGAAGGAACACTGAAGCTTTCTTT.

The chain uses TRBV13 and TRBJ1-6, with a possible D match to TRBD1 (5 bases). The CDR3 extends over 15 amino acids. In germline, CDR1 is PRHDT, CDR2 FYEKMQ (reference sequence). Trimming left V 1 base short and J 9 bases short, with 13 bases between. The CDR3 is CASSLEGLTSSPLHF. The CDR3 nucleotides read TGTGCCAGCAGCTTAGAGGGGCTGACCAGTTCACCCCTCCACTTT.

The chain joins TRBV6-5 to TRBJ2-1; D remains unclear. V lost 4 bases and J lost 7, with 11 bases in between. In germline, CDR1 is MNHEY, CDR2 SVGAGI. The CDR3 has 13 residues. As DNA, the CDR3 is TGTGCCAGCAGTTCCATCGAGTGGAATGAGCAGTTCTTC. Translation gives CASSSIEWNEQFF.

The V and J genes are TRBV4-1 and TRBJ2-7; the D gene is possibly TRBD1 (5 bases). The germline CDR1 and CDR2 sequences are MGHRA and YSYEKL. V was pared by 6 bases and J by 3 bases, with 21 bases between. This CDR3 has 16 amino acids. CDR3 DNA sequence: TGCGCCAGCAGACCCACAGGAAAGGACAATCGCTACGAGCAGTACTTC. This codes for CASRPTGKDNRYEQYF.

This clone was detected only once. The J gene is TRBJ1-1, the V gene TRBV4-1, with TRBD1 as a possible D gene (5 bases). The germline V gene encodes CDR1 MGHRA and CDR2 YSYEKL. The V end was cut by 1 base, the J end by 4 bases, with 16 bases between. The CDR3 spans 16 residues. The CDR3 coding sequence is TGCGCCAGCAGCCAAGTTATTTCCTGGGGGGTCACTGAAGCTTTCTTT. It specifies CASSQVISWGVTEAFF.

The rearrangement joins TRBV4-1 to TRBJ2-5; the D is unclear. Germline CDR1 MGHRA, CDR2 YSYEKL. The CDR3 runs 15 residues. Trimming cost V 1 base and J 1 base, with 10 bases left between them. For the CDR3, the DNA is TGCGCCAGCAGCCAAGCTCCACAGAGCCAAGAGACCCAGTACTTC. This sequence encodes CASSQAPQSQETQYF.

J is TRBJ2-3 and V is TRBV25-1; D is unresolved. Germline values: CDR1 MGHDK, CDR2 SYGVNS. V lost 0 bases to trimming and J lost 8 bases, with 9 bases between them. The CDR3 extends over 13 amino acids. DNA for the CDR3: TGTGCCAGCAGTGAATACGATTCGGGTACGCAGTATTTT. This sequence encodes CASSEYDSGTQYF. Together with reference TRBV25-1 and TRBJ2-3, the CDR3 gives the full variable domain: EADIYQTPRYLVIGTGKKITLECSQTMGHDKMYWYQQDPGMELHLIHYSYGVNSTEKGDLSSESTVSRIRTEHFPLTLESARPSHTSQYLCASSEYDSGTQYFGPGTRLTVL.

CDR3 region: CASSQEPWVGGNTYNEQFF. DNA for the CDR3: TGCGCCAGCAGCCAAGAGCCCTGGGTTGGGGGGAACACCTACAATGAGCAGTTCTTC. V gene TRBV4-1 combines with J gene TRBJ2-1; D might be TRBD2 (6 bases). This CDR3 is 19 amino acids long. Trimming removed 0 bases from V and 2 bases from J, with 20 bases in between. Germline CDR1 is MGHRA and CDR2 is YSYEKL.

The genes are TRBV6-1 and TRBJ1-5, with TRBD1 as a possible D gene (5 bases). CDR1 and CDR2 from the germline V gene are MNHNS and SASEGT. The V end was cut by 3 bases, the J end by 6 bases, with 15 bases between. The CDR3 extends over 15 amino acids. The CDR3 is CASSELSQGGQPQHF. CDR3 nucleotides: TGTGCCAGCAGTGAGCTTAGTCAGGGTGGTCAGCCCCAGCATTTT.

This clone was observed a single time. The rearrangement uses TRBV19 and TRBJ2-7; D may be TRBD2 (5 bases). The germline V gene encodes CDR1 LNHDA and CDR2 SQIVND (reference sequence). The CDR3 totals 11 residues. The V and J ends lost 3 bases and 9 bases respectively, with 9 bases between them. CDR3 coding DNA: TGTGCCAGTAGTATTAGAGGGAGGCAGTACTTC. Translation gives CASSIRGRQYF.

CDR3 in DNA: TGCAGCGTTAACACGGGGATGGGAACTGAAGCTTTCTTT. This encodes CSVNTGMGTEAFF. This sequence joins TRBV29-1 and TRBJ1-1, with D uncertain. CDR3 length: 13 amino acids. Trimming left V 5 bases short and J 5 bases short, with 15 bases between. The germline gives CDR1 SQVTM, CDR2 ANQGSEA.

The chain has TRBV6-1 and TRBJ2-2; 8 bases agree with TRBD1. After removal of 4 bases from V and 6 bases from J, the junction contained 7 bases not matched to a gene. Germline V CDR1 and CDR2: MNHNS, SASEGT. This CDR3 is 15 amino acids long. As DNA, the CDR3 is TGTGCCAGCAGTGCAGGGACAGGCTGGTCCGGGGAGCTGTTTTTT. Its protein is CASSAGTGWSGELFF.

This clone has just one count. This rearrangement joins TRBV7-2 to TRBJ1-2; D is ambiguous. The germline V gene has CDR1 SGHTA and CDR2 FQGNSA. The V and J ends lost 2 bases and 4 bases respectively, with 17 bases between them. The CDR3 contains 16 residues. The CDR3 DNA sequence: TGTGCCAGCAGCTTATATCCCCGACTTAACTCCTATGGCTACACCTTC. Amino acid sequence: CASSLYPRLNSYGYTF.

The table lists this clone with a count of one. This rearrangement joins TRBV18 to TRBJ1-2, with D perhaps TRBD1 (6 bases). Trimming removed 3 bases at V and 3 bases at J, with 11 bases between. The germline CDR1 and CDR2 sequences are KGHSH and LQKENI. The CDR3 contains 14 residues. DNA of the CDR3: TGTGCCAGCTCACCGAAGGACAGCTACTATGGCTACACCTTC. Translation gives CASSPKDSYYGYTF.

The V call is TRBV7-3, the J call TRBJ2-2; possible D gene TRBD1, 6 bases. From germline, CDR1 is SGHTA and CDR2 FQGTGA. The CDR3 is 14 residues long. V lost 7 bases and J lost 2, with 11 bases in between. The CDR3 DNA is TGTGCCAGCACTCGGACAGCTAACACCGGGGAGCTGTTTTTT. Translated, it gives CASTRTANTGELFF.

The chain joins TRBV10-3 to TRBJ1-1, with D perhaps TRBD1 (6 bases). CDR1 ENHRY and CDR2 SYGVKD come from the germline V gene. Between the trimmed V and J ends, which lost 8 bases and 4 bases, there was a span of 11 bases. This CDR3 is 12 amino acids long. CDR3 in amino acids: CAIWAGATEAFF. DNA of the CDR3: TGTGCCATCTGGGCAGGGGCCACTGAAGCTTTCTTT.